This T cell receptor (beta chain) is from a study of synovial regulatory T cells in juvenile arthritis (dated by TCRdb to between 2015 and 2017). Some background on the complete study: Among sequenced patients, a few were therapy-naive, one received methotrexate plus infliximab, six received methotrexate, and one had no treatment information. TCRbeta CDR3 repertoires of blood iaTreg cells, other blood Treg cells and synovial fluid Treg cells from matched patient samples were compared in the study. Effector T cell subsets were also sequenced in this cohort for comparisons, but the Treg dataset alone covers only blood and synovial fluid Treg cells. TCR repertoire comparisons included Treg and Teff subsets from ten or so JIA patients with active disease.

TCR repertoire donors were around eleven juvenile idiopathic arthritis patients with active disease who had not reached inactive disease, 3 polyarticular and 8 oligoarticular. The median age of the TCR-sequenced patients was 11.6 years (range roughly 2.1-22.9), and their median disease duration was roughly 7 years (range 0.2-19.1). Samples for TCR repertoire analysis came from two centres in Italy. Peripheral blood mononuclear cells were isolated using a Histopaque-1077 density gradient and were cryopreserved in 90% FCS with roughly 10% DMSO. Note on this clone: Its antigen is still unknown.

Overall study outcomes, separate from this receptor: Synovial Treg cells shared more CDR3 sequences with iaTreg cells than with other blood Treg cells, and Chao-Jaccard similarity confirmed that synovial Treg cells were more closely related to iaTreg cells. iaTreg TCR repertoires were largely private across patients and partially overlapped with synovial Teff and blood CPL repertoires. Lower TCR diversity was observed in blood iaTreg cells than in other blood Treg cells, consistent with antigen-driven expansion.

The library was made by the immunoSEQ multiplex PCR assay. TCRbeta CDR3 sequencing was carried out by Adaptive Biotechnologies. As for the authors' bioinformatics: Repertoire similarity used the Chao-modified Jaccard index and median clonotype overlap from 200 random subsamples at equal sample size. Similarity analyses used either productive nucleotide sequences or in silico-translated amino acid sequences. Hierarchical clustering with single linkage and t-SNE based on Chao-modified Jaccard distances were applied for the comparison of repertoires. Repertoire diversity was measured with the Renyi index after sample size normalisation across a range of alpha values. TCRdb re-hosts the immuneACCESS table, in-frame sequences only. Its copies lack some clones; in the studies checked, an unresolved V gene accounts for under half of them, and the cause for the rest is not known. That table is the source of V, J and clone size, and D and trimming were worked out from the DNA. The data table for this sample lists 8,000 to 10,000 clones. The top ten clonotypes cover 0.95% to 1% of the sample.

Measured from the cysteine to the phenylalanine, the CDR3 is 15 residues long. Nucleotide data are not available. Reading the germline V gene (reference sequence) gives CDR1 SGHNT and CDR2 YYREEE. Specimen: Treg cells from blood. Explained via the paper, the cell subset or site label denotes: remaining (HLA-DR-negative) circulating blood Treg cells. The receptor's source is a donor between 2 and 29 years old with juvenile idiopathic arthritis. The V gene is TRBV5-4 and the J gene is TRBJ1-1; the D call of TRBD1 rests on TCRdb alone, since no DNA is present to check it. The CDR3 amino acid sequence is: CASTTQGRMNTEAFF.